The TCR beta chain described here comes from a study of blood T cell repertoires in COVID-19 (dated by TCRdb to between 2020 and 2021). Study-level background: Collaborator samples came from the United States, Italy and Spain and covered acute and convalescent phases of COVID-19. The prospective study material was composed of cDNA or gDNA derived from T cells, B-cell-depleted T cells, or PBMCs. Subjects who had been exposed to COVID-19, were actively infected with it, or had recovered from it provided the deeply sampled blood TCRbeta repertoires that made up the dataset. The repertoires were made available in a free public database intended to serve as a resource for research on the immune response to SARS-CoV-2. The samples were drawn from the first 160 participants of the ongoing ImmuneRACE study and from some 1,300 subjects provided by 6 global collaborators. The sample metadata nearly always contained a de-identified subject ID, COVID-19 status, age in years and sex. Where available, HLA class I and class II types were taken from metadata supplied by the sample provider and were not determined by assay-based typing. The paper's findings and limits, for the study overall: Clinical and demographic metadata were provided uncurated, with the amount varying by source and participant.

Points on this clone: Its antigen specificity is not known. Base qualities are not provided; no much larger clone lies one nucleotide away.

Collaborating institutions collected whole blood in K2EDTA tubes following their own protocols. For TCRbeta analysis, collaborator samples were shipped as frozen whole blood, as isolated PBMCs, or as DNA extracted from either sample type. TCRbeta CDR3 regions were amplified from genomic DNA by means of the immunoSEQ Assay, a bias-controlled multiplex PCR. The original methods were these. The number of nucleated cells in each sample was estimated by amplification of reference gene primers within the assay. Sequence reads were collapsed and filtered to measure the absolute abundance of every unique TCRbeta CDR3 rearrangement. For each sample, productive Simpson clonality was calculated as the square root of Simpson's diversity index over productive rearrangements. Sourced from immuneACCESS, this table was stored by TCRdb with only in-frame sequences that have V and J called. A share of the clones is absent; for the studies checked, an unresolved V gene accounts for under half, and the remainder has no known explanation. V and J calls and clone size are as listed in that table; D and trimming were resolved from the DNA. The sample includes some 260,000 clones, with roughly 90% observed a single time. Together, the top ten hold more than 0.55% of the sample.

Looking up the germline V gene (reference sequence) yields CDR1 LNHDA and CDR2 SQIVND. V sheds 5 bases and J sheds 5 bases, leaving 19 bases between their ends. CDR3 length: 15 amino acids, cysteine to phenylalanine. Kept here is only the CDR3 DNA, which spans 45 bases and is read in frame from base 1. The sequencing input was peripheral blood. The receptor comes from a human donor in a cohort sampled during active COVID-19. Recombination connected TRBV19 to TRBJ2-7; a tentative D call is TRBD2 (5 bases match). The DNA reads TGTGCCAGTAGTTCGCCGGGATCCCCGAGACACGAGCAGTACTTC. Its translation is CASSSPGSPRHEQYF.